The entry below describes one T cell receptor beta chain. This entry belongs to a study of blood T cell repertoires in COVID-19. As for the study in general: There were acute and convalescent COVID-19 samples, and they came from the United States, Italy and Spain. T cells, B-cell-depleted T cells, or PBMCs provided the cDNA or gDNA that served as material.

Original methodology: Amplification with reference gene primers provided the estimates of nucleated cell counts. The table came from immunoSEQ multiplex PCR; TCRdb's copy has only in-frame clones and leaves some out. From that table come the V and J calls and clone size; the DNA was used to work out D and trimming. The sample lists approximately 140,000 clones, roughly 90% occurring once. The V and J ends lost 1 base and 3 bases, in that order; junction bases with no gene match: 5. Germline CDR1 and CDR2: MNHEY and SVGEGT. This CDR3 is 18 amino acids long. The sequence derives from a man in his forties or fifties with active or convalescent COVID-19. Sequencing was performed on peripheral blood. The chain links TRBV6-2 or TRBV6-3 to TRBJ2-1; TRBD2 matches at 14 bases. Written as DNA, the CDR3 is TGTGCCAGCAGTTACTTGGGACTAGCGGGAGTAATCTACAATGAGCAGTTCTTC. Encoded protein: CASSYLGLAGVIYNEQFF.